The 22 T cell receptor beta chains presented below share a single source sample, sequenced in a study of T cell responses to AZD1222 COVID-19 vaccine. Assay used: immunoSEQ multiplex PCR; TCRdb lists only in-frame clones, some missing. The sample lists approximately 110,000 clones; about nine tenths were seen once. The sequences come from peripheral blood, collected on day 0 of AZD1222 vaccination. The origin of the receptors is an adult in good health.

The rearrangement links TRBV4-2 to TRBJ2-5; TRBD2 aligns across 11 bases. This CDR3 is 15 amino acids long. Looked up from germline, CDR1 is LGHNA and CDR2 is YNFKEQ. V dropped 1 base and J dropped 5; count of bases not matched to a gene: 3. CDR3 in amino acids: CASSQVPSGGETQYF. CDR3 in DNA: TGTGCCAGCAGCCAAGTTCCTAGCGGGGGGGAGACCCAGTACTTC.

The chain is built from TRBV29-1 and TRBJ2-7; a possible D gene is TRBD1 (5 bases). The CDR3 runs 15 residues. Germline V lookup: CDR1 SQVTM, CDR2 ANQGSEA. Trimming pared 6 bases from V and 9 bases from J, leaving 27 bases between. In nucleotides, the CDR3 is TGCAGCGTAGAGACTGGGTTAGCTGGGGCCTGGGGGCAGTACTTC. It translates to CSVETGLAGAWGQYF.

The genes are TRBV12-3 or TRBV12-4 and TRBJ1-1, with D possibly being TRBD1 (5 bases). The CDR3 has 13 amino acids. V gave up 7 bases and J gave up 1 base, with 10 bases separating them. The CDR3 loop is CASTFRGNTEAFF. CDR3 DNA: TGTGCCAGCACCTTTAGGGGGAACACTGAAGCTTTCTTT.

J is TRBJ2-6 and V is TRBV18, with a weak D call TRBD1 (5 bases). Trimming stripped 3 bases from V and 0 bases from J, with 9 bases between. This CDR3 region has 16 residues. CDR1 is KGHSH, CDR2 LQKENI, per germline. For the CDR3, the DNA is TGTGCCAGCTCACCGGGGCAAAACTCTGGGGCCAACGTCCTGACTTTC. Its translation: CASSPGQNSGANVLTF. Supplemented by reference TRBV18 and TRBJ2-6, the full variable domain reads NAGVMQNPRHLVRRRGQEARLRCSPMKGHSHVYWYRQLPEEGLKFMVYLQKENIIDESGMPKERFSAEFPKEGPSILRIQQVVRGDSAAYFCASSPGQNSGANVLTFGAGSRLTVL.

The rearrangement joins TRBV19 to TRBJ2-5; 9 bases are shared with TRBD2. V dropped 3 bases and J dropped 1; count of bases not matched to a gene: 9. The germline V gene encodes CDR1 LNHDA and CDR2 SQIVND (reference sequence). This CDR3 spans 17 amino acids. CDR3 loop: CASSMVQRGALQETQYF. DNA of the CDR3: TGTGCCAGTAGTATGGTCCAGCGGGGGGCCCTCCAAGAGACCCAGTACTTC.

The chain combines TRBV20-1 with TRBJ2-2; perhaps TRBD2 as D (7 bases). CDR3 length: 14 residues. V was trimmed by 3 bases and J by 3 bases, leaving 11 bases between them. The germline V gene has CDR1 DFQATT and CDR2 SNEGSKA (reference sequence). CDR3 region: CSASKGGDTGELFF. The CDR3 DNA sequence: TGCAGTGCTAGTAAGGGGGGGGACACCGGGGAGCTGTTTTTT.

The rearrangement uses TRBV7-9 and TRBJ2-1; 9 bases agree with TRBD2. There are 15 residues in the CDR3. J lost 1 base, V lost 5 bases, and 3 bases had no gene match. Per the germline V gene, CDR1 is SEHNR and CDR2 is FQNEAQ (reference sequence). This CDR3 is CASSRAGGSYNEQFF. CDR3 DNA: TGTGCCAGCAGCAGGGCGGGAGGGTCCTACAATGAGCAGTTCTTC. Full variable domain (remainder filled in from reference TRBV7-9 and TRBJ2-1): DTGVSQNPRHKITKRGQNVTFRCDPISEHNRLYWYRQTLGQGPEFLTYFQNEAQLEKSRLLSDRFSAERPKGSFSTLEIQRTEQGDSAMYLCASSRAGGSYNEQFFGPGTRLTVL.

V gene TRBV7-9 combines with J gene TRBJ2-7; D ambiguous. The CDR3 extends over 16 amino acids. Deletions cut 3 bases from V and 0 bases from J, with 15 bases between. The germline V gene encodes CDR1 SEHNR and CDR2 FQNEAQ (reference sequence). CDR3 nucleotide sequence: TGTGCCAGCAGCTTTTCGGTCGGGTGGGCCTCCTACGAGCAGTACTTC. Amino acid sequence: CASSFSVGWASYEQYF.

This sequence joins TRBV2 and TRBJ1-2; D remains ambiguous. The CDR3 runs to 12 residues. Germline V CDR1 and CDR2: SNHLY, FYNNEI. The V and J ends lost 6 bases and 4 bases respectively, with 9 bases between them. Here the CDR3 reads CASSEDLYGYTF. The DNA for the CDR3 is TGTGCCAGCAGCGAGGACCTCTATGGCTACACCTTC.

The chain joins TRBV5-4 to TRBJ2-3, with D perhaps matching TRBD2 (7 bases). V was cut by 4 bases and J by 0 bases, with 15 bases left in between. CDR1 and CDR2 (germline): SGHNT, YYREEE (reference sequence). This CDR3 is built from 16 residues. The DNA for the CDR3 is TGTGCCAGCAGCAGGGCGGCGGGGGCCAGCACAGATACGCAGTATTTT. This gives the protein CASSRAAGASTDTQYF.

The V gene is TRBV6-1, the J gene TRBJ2-1; possibly TRBD1 or TRBD2 for D (5 bases each). Germline V gene sequence: CDR1 MNHNS, CDR2 SASEGT. V was shortened by 1 base and J by 0 bases, with 7 bases between the two germline ends. CDR3 length: 15 amino acids. In nucleotides, the CDR3 is TGTGCCAGCAGTGAAGGGGGGAGCTCCTACAATGAGCAGTTCTTC. Protein product: CASSEGGSSYNEQFF.

The V gene is TRBV4-2, the J gene TRBJ2-1; 14 bases are a match to TRBD2. CDR1 is LGHNA, CDR2 YNFKEQ, per germline. Unmatched junction bases numbered 11, after V lost 0 bases and J lost 13 bases. The CDR3 totals 17 residues. The CDR3 DNA reads TGTGCCAGCAGCCAAGACCCGACTAGCGGGGGGGCGCCTTCCCAGTTCTTC. It yields the protein CASSQDPTSGGAPSQFF.

This clone was detected a few times. The V gene is TRBV4-1, the J gene TRBJ2-7; 11 bases align to TRBD2. There are 20 residues in the CDR3. Germline assignment: CDR1 MGHRA and CDR2 YSYEKL. J was trimmed by 3 bases and V by 4 bases; bases with no gene match: 20. The CDR3 nucleotides are TGCGCCAGCAGCCGAGAGGCTATGACTAGCGGGGAGGGTTCTGTCTACGAGCAGTACTTC. Translation gives CASSREAMTSGEGSVYEQYF.

This clone was seen a single time. This rearrangement joins TRBV5-1 to TRBJ1-5; D gene uncertain. Trimming cost V 0 bases and J 5 bases, with 6 bases left between them. CDR1 and CDR2 from the germline V gene are SGHRS and YFSETQ. The CDR3 covers 13 residues. This chain's CDR3 is CASSLGGDQPQHF. The CDR3 DNA reads as TGCGCCAGCAGCTTGGGTGGGGATCAGCCCCAGCATTTT.

Only a few counts were recorded for this clone. This chain joins TRBV10-3 and TRBJ1-6; 10 bases match TRBD1. The CDR3 length is 13 residues. Germline CDR1 and CDR2: ENHRY and SYGVKD. The trim removed 8 bases at V and 10 bases at J, leaving 5 bases unmatched. The CDR3 DNA reads TGTGCCATCGGGGGGACAGGGGAATCACCCCTCCACTTT. Translated, it gives CAIGGTGESPLHF.

This clone was seen ten or more times. The gene calls are TRBV3-1 (or the pseudogene TRBV3-2) and TRBJ1-2; TRBD1 might be the D (6 bases). Germline CDR1 is LGHDT and CDR2 is YNNKEL (reference sequence). The CDR3 runs 13 residues. The germline V and J ends were trimmed by 4 bases and 6 bases, with 12 bases remaining between them. The DNA for the CDR3 is TGTGCCAGCAGCCTCAACAGGGCTCATGGCTACACCTTC. This encodes CASSLNRAHGYTF.

This clone was counted once. The chain joins TRBV29-1 to TRBJ1-6; no clear D gene. Per germline, CDR1 SQVTM and CDR2 ANQGSEA. Deletions cut 7 bases from V and 6 bases from J, with 13 bases between. There are 13 residues in the CDR3. The CDR3: CSDLPKSNSPLHF. As DNA, the CDR3 is TGCAGCGACCTCCCAAAATCTAATTCACCCCTCCACTTT.

The rearrangement uses TRBV23-1 and TRBJ1-1, with a possible D match to TRBD1 (6 bases). TRBV23-1 is classed as an ORF, of uncertain function. V lost 3 bases and J 6 bases, leaving 14 bases between the germline ends. The CDR3 is 14 residues long. This CDR3 is CASSHCGQRPEAFF. The CDR3, as DNA: TGCGCCAGCAGTCACTGTGGACAGCGGCCTGAAGCTTTCTTT.

This sequence joins TRBV4-1 and TRBJ1-1; the D gene is possibly TRBD1 (6 bases). V shed 0 bases and J shed 3 bases, with 14 bases lying between them. The CDR3 sequence is 16 residues long. The germline CDR1 and CDR2 sequences are MGHRA and YSYEKL. The CDR3 DNA follows: TGCGCCAGCAGCCAAGAGTCAGGGGCTGGGGACACTGAAGCTTTCTTT. It encodes CASSQESGAGDTEAFF.

The chain employs TRBV2 and TRBJ2-3; no firm D call. Germline V gene lookup returns CDR1 SNHLY and CDR2 FYNNEI. The CDR3 covers 12 residues. V dropped 7 bases and J dropped 3 bases, with 8 bases sitting between them. The chain's CDR3 is CASTDQTDTQYF. In DNA, the CDR3 is TGTGCCAGCACCGATCAGACAGATACGCAGTATTTT.

The chain joins TRBV9 to TRBJ1-1; the D gene is possibly TRBD1 (6 bases). The V gene's germline CDR1 is SGDLS and CDR2 YYNGEE. V dropped 7 bases and J dropped 3 bases, with 16 bases sitting between them. The CDR3 is 14 residues long. The CDR3 here is CASSGGGGDTEAFF. The CDR3 coding sequence is TGTGCCAGCTCAGGAGGAGGGGGGGACACTGAAGCTTTCTTT.

V usage is TRBV3-1 (or the pseudogene TRBV3-2) and J usage is TRBJ1-1, with 7 bases that match TRBD1. CDR1 and CDR2 from the germline V gene are LGHDT and YNNKEL (reference sequence). The CDR3 consists of 15 residues. Trimming took 1 base from V and 4 from J; bases not matched to a gene: 6. CDR3: CASSQGQGEGTEAFF. CDR3 in DNA: TGTGCCAGCAGCCAAGGACAGGGTGAGGGCACTGAAGCTTTCTTT.